These 21 T cell receptor beta chains came from one sample sequenced in a study of post-analysis software for immune sequencing data. These receptors have no known antigen. Included in the TCR beta cDNA libraries were unique molecular identifiers. TCRdb reprocessed the PCR reads with MiXCR, giving one entry per CDR3 protein. Among some 700,000 distinct CDR3 sequences listed, about 60% were seen once. General study results and limits: Patients used roughly five TRBV segments, including TRBV5-6, TRBV5-1 and TRBV20-1, more often than controls.

The source material was blood. These receptors were obtained from a girl aged 2 to 10 with multiple sclerosis.

The chain recombines TRBV5-1 with TRBJ2-3; D remains ambiguous. The CDR3 is 14 residues long. Germline V CDR1 and CDR2: SGHRS, YFSETQ. V shed 4 bases and J shed 5 bases, with 14 bases lying between them. The CDR3 sequence: CASSPTSVGDTQYF. For the CDR3, the DNA is TGCGCCAGCAGCCCGACTTCTGTGGGAGATACGCAGTATTTT.

This clonotype was seen a handful of times. V usage is TRBV29-1 and J usage is TRBJ2-1; TRBD2 matches 15 bases. The CDR3 is 16 residues long. The J segment lost 9 bases and the V segment lost 6 bases, leaving 12 bases of the junction unmatched. Germline V lookup: CDR1 SQVTM, CDR2 ANQGSEA. For the CDR3, the DNA is TGCAGCGTACTCCACGGACTAGCGGGAGGGCCGGGTGAGCAGTTCTTC. This gives the protein CSVLHGLAGGPGEQFF.

The V gene is TRBV5-1, the J gene TRBJ2-7, with 10 bases matching TRBD1. There are 16 residues in the CDR3. Germline V gene lookup returns CDR1 SGHRS and CDR2 YFSETQ. The trim removed 4 bases at V and 1 base at J, leaving 8 bases unmatched. For the CDR3, the DNA is TGCGCCAGCAGCGGGCCCGGGACAGGGGATTCCTACGAGCAGTACTTC. Translated: CASSGPGTGDSYEQYF.

This clonotype was counted a few times. This chain uses TRBV7-2 with TRBJ2-5; 8 bases map to TRBD2. The CDR3 consists of 16 residues. The V gene end was trimmed by 2 bases and the J gene end by 5 bases; junction bases not matched to a gene: 10. Germline CDR1 and CDR2: SGHTA and FQGNSA. CDR3 region: CASSLSGGARVETQYF. In DNA, the CDR3 is TGTGCCAGCAGCTTATCGGGAGGGGCTAGGGTGGAGACCCAGTACTTC.

The chain employs TRBV7-3 and TRBJ1-2; 9 bases agree with TRBD1. Germline lookup yields CDR1 SGHTA and CDR2 FQGTGA. V shed 5 bases and J 6 bases; nucleotides not matched to a gene: 10. The CDR3 has 15 residues. The CDR3, as DNA: TGTGCCAGCAGCGGCCGCCGGGACAGGGATCATGGCTACACCTTC. Its protein is CASSGRRDRDHGYTF.

This clonotype showed up just a few times. J is TRBJ1-1 and V is TRBV29-1, with 11 positions matching TRBD1. Germline CDR1 and CDR2: SQVTM and ANQGSEA. V shed 6 bases, J shed 7 bases, and the junction held 4 bases outside the gene matches. CDR3 size: 12 residues. The CDR3 here is CSVGQGADEAFF. CDR3 coding DNA: TGCAGCGTCGGACAGGGGGCGGATGAAGCTTTCTTT.

The chain recombines TRBV5-1 with TRBJ2-7, with 7 bases fitting TRBD1. Losses at the gene ends were 1 base for V and 0 bases for J; bases not matched to a gene: 7. Germline CDR1 and CDR2: SGHRS and YFSETQ. There are 16 residues in the CDR3. CDR3 coding DNA: TGCGCCAGCAGCTTGAGAGGGGGCTGGGGCTCCTACGAGCAGTACTTC. This gives the protein CASSLRGGWGSYEQYF.

The gene calls are TRBV5-1 and TRBJ2-2; no clear D gene. Trimming removed 1 base from V and 1 base from J, with 5 bases in between. From germline, CDR1 is SGHRS and CDR2 YFSETQ. The CDR3 is made up of 14 amino acids. Here the CDR3 DNA reads TGCGCCAGCAGCTTGCCAGGGAACACCGGGGAGCTGTTTTTT. Protein: CASSLPGNTGELFF.

J is TRBJ1-1 and V is TRBV6-5; no reliable D call. The CDR3 is 13 amino acids. V lost 2 bases and J lost 1, with 5 bases in between. Germline assignment: CDR1 MNHEY and CDR2 SVGAGI. The CDR3 protein is CASSYATNTEAFF. CDR3 bases: TGTGCCAGCAGTTACGCGACGAACACTGAAGCTTTCTTT.

This clonotype is a singleton in its sample. The junction departs from the called germline gene at one end, perhaps through a read error. CDR3 coding DNA: TGCAGCGCTAGCACCGGACTAGCCTACGAGCAGTACTTC. Translating gives CSASTGLAYEQYF. J is TRBJ2-7 and V is TRBV20-1, with 7 positions matching TRBD2. The germline gives CDR1 DFQATT, CDR2 SNEGSKA (reference sequence). The CDR3 loop spans 13 amino acids.

The chain has TRBV7-2 and TRBJ2-7, with D hard to call. The J call is in doubt because the DNA end fits TRBJ2-4 better. In germline, CDR1 is SGHTA, CDR2 FQGNSA. There are 13 residues in the CDR3. The CDR3 nucleotides read TGTGCCAGCAGCTTCGTGGGTGGAGACATTCAGTACTTC. It codes for CASSFVGGDIQYF.

This clonotype was seen a single time. The gene calls are TRBV20-1 and TRBJ2-1; TRBD2 aligns across 10 bases. This CDR3 is built from 15 residues. V dropped 4 bases and J dropped 5; count of bases not matched to a gene: 8. Germline V CDR1 and CDR2: DFQATT, SNEGSKA (reference sequence). The CDR3 coding sequence is TGCAGTGCTACCCGTGGACTAGCGGATGACAATGAGCAGTTCTTC. It yields the protein CSATRGLADDNEQFF.

The chain employs TRBV7-3 and TRBJ2-1; D remains ambiguous. The germline V gene has CDR1 SGHTA and CDR2 FQGTGA. Trimming removed 2 bases from V and 0 bases from J, with 11 bases in between. The CDR3 contains 16 residues. In DNA, the CDR3 is TGTGCCAGCAGCTTAGGGCGGAATAGCTCCTACAATGAGCAGTTCTTC. Translation: CASSLGRNSSYNEQFF.

This chain connects TRBV7-2 to TRBJ1-1; no definite D call. Germline V gene sequence: CDR1 SGHTA, CDR2 FQGNSA. The CDR3 loop spans 13 amino acids. With 3 bases removed from V and 1 base from J, the gap between germline ends came to 6 bases. CDR3 residues: CASSFGSNTEAFF. CDR3 DNA: TGTGCCAGCAGCTTTGGGTCGAACACTGAAGCTTTCTTT.

The chain is built from TRBV6-2 or TRBV6-3 and TRBJ1-2; 8 bases match TRBD1. Germline loops: CDR1 MNHEY, CDR2 SVGEGT. The CDR3 totals 13 residues. V gave up 10 bases and J gave up 6 bases; unmatched junction bases: 10. In DNA form, the CDR3 reads TGTGCCACCGCTCTCGGACAGGGCGATGGCTACACCTTC. It encodes CATALGQGDGYTF.

The gene calls are TRBV7-2 and TRBJ2-1; no clear D gene. The CDR3 spans 13 residues. Germline CDR1 SGHTA, CDR2 FQGNSA. Trimming stripped 4 bases from V and 9 bases from J, with 13 bases between. In nucleotides, the CDR3 is TGTGCCAGCAGCTCGGACGGTTTGAGTGAGCAGTTCTTC. This gives the protein CASSSDGLSEQFF.

This chain uses TRBV27 with TRBJ1-6; D unresolved. The CDR3 runs to 12 residues. Germline V lookup: CDR1 MNHEY, CDR2 SMNVEV (reference sequence). Trimming removed 1 base from V and 10 bases from J, with 5 bases in between. The CDR3 protein is CASSLLRSPLHF. The CDR3 nucleotides read TGTGCCAGCAGTTTATTACGATCACCCCTCCACTTT.

The chain couples TRBV7-3 to TRBJ1-1; TRBD1 agrees at 11 bases. V shed 5 bases and J 4 bases; nucleotides not matched to a gene: 6. In germline, CDR1 is SGHTA, CDR2 FQGTGA. The CDR3 consists of 15 residues. CDR3 loop: CASSVGQGAFTEAFF. The CDR3, as DNA: TGTGCCAGCAGCGTCGGACAGGGGGCATTCACTGAAGCTTTCTTT.

This clonotype has just a few counts. The gene calls are TRBV4-3 and TRBJ2-1; tentative D call: TRBD2 (6 bases). Germline CDR1 and CDR2: LGHNA and YSLEER. V was shortened by 1 base and J by 6 bases, with 10 bases between the two germline ends. This CDR3 is built from 14 residues. CDR3 protein: CASSQGWGGNEQFF. The CDR3 DNA reads TGCGCCAGCAGCCAAGGTTGGGGAGGCAATGAGCAGTTCTTC.

This clonotype was detected only once. This rearrangement joins TRBV7-8 to TRBJ2-7; weak D call: TRBD2 (6 bases). The CDR3 spans 16 residues. Germline CDR1 reads SGHVS; CDR2 reads FQNEAQ. V lost 1 base to trimming and J lost 3 bases, with 16 bases between them. Written as DNA, the CDR3 is TGTGCCAGCAGCTTAGAGGTGCGGGACGGAGACTACGAGCAGTACTTC. Translated, it gives CASSLEVRDGDYEQYF.

The V and J genes are TRBV6-5 and TRBJ1-5; D is uncertain. Germline assignment: CDR1 MNHEY and CDR2 SVGAGI. The CDR3 is 14 residues long. With 8 bases removed from V and 0 bases from J, the gap between germline ends came to 11 bases. CDR3 loop: CASAPENSNQPQHF. In DNA form, the CDR3 reads TGTGCCAGCGCTCCGGAGAATAGCAATCAGCCCCAGCATTTT.